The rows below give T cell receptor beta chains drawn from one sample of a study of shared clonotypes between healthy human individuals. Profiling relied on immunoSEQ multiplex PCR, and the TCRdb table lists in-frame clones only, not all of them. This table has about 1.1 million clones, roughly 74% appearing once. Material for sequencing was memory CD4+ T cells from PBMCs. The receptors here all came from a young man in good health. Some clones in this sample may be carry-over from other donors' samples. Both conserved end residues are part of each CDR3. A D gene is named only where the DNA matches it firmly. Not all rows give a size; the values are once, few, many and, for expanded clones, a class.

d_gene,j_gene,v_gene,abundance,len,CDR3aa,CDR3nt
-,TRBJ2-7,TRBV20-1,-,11,CSLRRLGEQYF,TGCAGTCTCCGGCGGCTCGGGGAGCAGTACTTC
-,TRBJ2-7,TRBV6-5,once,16,CASSYSGTGATYEQYF,TGTGCCAGCAGTTACTCAGGGACCGGGGCCACCTACGAGCAGTACTTC
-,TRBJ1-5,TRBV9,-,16,CASSRNGGGINQPQHF,TGTGCCAGCAGTCGCAATGGAGGGGGGATCAATCAGCCCCAGCATTTT
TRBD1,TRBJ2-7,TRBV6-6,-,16,CASSYSGQGNSYEQYF,TGTGCCAGCAGTTACTCGGGACAGGGCAACTCCTACGAGCAGTACTTC
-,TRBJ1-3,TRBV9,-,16,CASSVAWGSSGNTIYF,TGTGCCAGCAGCGTAGCTTGGGGCAGCTCTGGAAACACCATATATTTT
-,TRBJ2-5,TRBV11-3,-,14,CASSKGGLSGTQYF,TGTGCCAGCAGTAAGGGTGGGCTCTCGGGGACCCAGTACTTC
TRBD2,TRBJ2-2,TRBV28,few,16,CASSRGLAGAGGELFF,TGTGCCAGCAGTCGGGGACTAGCGGGGGCGGGCGGGGAGCTGTTTTTT
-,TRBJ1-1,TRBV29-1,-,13,CSAERQKNTEAFF,TGCAGCGCCGAGCGGCAGAAGAACACTGAAGCTTTCTTT
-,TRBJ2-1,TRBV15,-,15,CATSRGRDHPYEQFF,TGTGCCACCAGCAGAGGGAGGGACCACCCCTATGAGCAGTTCTTC
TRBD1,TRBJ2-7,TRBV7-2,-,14,CASSSGTVAYEQYF,TGTGCCAGCAGCTCCGGGACAGTGGCCTACGAGCAGTACTTC
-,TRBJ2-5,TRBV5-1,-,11,CASSTLGTQYF,TGCGCCAGCAGCACCCTTGGGACCCAGTACTTC
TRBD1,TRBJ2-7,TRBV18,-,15,CASSSTGGDDYEQYF,TGTGCCAGCTCAAGCACAGGGGGAGACGACTACGAGCAGTACTTC
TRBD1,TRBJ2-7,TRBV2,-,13,CASNRDRGYEQYF,TGTGCCAGCAATAGGGACAGGGGCTACGAGCAGTACTTC
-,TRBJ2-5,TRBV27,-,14,CASSPFLALETQYF,TGTGCCAGCAGTCCTTTTCTAGCGCTCGAGACCCAGTACTTC
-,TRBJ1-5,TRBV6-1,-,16,CASSVLPAARRQPQHF,TGTGCCAGCAGTGTTCTCCCCGCCGCTCGAAGGCAGCCCCAGCATTTT
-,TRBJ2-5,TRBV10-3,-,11,CAISDWETQYF,TGTGCCATCAGTGATTGGGAGACCCAGTACTTC
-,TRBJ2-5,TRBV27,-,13,CASSFQGKETQYF,TGTGCCAGCAGTTTCCAGGGGAAAGAGACCCAGTACTTC
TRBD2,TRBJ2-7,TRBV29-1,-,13,CSVGTSGTYEQYF,TGCAGCGTTGGGACTAGCGGGACCTACGAGCAGTACTTC
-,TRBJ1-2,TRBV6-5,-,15,CASSSILGVRYGYTF,TGTGCCAGCAGCTCCATCCTCGGGGTACGCTATGGCTACACCTTC
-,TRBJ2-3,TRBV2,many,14,CASSASVAGDTQYF,TGTGCCAGCAGCGCCTCGGTGGCCGGAGATACGCAGTATTTT
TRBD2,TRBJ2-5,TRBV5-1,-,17,CASSFTSAGGPAETQYF,TGCGCCAGCAGCTTTACATCAGCGGGAGGGCCAGCGGAGACCCAGTACTTC
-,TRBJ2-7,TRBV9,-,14,CASSGGTRSYEQYF,TGTGCCAGCAGCGGAGGGACGCGTTCCTACGAGCAGTACTTC
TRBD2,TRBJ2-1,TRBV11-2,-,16,CASRSASGRRGYEQFF,TGTGCCAGCAGGAGTGCCAGCGGGAGAAGGGGCTATGAGCAGTTCTTC
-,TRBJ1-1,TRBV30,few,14,CAWTERGRRGEAFF,TGTGCCTGGACCGAACGGGGGAGAAGGGGTGAAGCTTTCTTT
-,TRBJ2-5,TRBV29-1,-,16,CSVRLSEVEGSWEQYF,TGCAGCGTCAGACTATCGGAGGTCGAGGGTTCGTGGGAGCAGTACTTC
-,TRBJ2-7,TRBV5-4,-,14,CASSLDLGTMEQYF,TGTGCCAGCAGCTTGGACCTAGGAACGATGGAGCAGTACTTC
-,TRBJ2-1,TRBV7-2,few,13,CASSSGTGNEQFF,TGTGCCAGCAGCTCCGGGACTGGGAATGAGCAGTTCTTC
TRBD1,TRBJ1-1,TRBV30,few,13,CAWMTGPNTEAFF,TGTGCCTGGATGACAGGGCCTAACACTGAAGCTTTCTTT
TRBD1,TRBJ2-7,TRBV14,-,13,CASRGTGNYEQYF,TGTGCCAGCAGGGGGACAGGGAACTACGAGCAGTACTTC
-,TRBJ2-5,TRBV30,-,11,CAWSGGETQYF,TGTGCCTGGAGTGGGGGGGAGACCCAGTACTTC
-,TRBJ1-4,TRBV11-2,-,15,CASSLGRVANEKLFF,TGTGCCAGCAGCTTAGGCAGGGTGGCCAATGAAAAACTGTTTTTT
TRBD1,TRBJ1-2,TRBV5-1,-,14,CASSAGQGTYGYTF,TGCGCCAGCAGCGCCGGACAGGGAACCTATGGCTACACCTTC
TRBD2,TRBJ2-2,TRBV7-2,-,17,CASSPWTSGQNTGELFF,TGTGCCAGCAGCCCGTGGACTAGCGGTCAGAACACCGGGGAGCTGTTTTTT
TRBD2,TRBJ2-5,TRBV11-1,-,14,CASSSGTSAKTQYF,TGTGCCAGCAGCTCAGGGACTAGTGCTAAGACCCAGTACTTC
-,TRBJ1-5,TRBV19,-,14,CASSIRDFNQPQHF,TGTGCCAGTAGTATCAGAGACTTCAATCAGCCCCAGCATTTT
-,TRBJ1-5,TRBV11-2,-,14,CASSLDGGIQPQHF,TGTGCCAGCAGCTTAGATGGGGGGATACAGCCCCAGCATTTT
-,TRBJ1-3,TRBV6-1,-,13,CASSQRLGNTIYF,TGTGCCAGCAGTCAGCGGCTCGGAAACACCATATATTTT
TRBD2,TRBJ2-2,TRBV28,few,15,CASREGGSDSGELFF,TGTGCCAGCAGGGAGGGCGGGAGTGACTCCGGGGAGCTGTTTTTT
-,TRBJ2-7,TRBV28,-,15,CASSFLSQPFYEQYF,TGTGCCAGCAGTTTTTTGTCCCAGCCCTTCTACGAGCAGTACTTC
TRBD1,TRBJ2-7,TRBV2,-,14,CASSLGQGAYEQYF,TGTGCCAGCAGCCTGGGACAGGGGGCCTACGAGCAGTACTTC
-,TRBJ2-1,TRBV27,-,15,CASSLSKLWGYEQFF,TGTGCCAGCAGTTTATCCAAACTCTGGGGCTATGAGCAGTTCTTC
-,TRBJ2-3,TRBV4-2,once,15,CASSQVGERADTQYF,TGTGCCAGCAGCCAAGTAGGGGAGCGCGCGGATACGCAGTATTTT
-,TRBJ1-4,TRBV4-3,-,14,CASSRGVANEKLFF,TGCGCCAGCAGCCGCGGGGTTGCTAATGAAAAACTGTTTTTT
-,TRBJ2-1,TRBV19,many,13,CASKRLEVGEQFF,TGTGCCAGTAAGCGACTAGAAGTTGGTGAGCAGTTCTTC
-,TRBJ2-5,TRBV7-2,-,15,CASSLAAGPERTQYF,TGTGCCAGCAGCTTAGCGGCTGGACCAGAGCGGACCCAGTACTTC
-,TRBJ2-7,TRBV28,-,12,CASRGGSYEQYF,TGTGCCAGCAGAGGGGGCTCCTACGAGCAGTACTTC